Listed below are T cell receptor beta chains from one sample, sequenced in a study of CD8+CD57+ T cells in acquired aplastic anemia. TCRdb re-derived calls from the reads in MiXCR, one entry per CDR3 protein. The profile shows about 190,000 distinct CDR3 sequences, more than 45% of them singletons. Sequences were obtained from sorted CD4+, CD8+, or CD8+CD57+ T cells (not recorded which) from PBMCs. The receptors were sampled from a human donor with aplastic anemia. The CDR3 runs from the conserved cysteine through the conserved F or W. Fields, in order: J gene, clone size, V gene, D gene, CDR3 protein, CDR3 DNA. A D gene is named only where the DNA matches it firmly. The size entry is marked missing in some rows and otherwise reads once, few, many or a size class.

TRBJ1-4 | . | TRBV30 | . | CAWTWGAANEKLFF | TGTGCCTGGACATGGGGAGCTGCAAATGAAAAACTGTTTTTT
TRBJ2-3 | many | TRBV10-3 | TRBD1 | CATRDRGLGGDTQYF | TGTGCCACCAGGGACAGGGGGCTCGGGGGAGATACGCAGTATTTT
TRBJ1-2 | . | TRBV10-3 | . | CAIRWTALNYGYTF | TGTGCCATCAGATGGACAGCTCTTAACTATGGCTACACCTTC
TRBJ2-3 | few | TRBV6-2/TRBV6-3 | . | CASRRLVGGTDTQYF | TGTGCCAGCAGGCGACTAGTTGGGGGCACAGATACGCAGTATTTT
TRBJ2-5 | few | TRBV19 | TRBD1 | CASSIGTGKETQYF | TGTGCCAGTAGTATTGGGACAGGGAAAGAGACCCAGTACTTC
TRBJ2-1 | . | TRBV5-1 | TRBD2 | CASSLGLAGHNEQVF | TGCGCCAGCAGCTTGGGACTAGCGGGTCACAATGAGCAGGTCTTC
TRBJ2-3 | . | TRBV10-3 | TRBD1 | CAISDTGVADTQYF | TGTGCCATCAGCGATACAGGGGTAGCGGATACGCAGTATTTT
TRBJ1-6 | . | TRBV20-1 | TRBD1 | CSARDLPTGRHSPLHF | TGCAGTGCTAGAGACCTTCCGACAGGGCGGCATTCACCCCTCCACTTT
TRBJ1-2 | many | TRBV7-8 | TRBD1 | CASSSGGSYGYTF | TGTGCCAGCAGCTCAGGGGGTTCCTATGGCTACACCTTC
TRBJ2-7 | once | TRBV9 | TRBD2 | CASSVRTSSEQYF | TGTGCCAGCAGCGTACGGACTAGCTCCGAGCAGTACTTC
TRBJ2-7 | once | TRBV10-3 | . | CAISYRQGRNEQYF | TGTGCCATCAGCTACCGTCAGGGGCGGAACGAGCAGTACTTC
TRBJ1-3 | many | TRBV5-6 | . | CASSLQGNTIYF | TGTGCCAGCAGCTTACAGGGAAACACCATATATTTT
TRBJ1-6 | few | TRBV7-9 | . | CASSLVGETLHF | TGTGCCAGCAGCTTGGTTGGGGAAACCCTCCACTTT
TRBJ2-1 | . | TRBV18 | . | CASSPTRQAVNEQFF | TGTGCCAGCTCACCTACGAGACAGGCTGTCAATGAGCAGTTCTTC
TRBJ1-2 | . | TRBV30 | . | CAWKVPSGYGYTF | TGTGCCTGGAAGGTCCCGTCGGGCTATGGCTACACCTTC
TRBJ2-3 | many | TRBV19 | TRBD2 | CASRTSGTYDTQYF | TGTGCCAGTAGAACTAGCGGGACGTACGATACGCAGTATTTT
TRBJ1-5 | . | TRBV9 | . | CASSAGGHQPQHF | TGTGCCAGCAGCGCGGGTGGTCATCAGCCCCAGCATTTT
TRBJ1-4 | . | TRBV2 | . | CASRLQGANEKLFF | TGTGCCAGCAGATTACAGGGAGCAAATGAAAAACTGTTTTTT
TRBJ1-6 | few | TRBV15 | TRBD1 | CATSMTGFSPLHF | TGTGCCACCAGCATGACAGGGTTTTCACCCCTCCACTTT
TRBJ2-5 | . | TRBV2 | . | CASSETQEETQYF | TGTGCCAGCAGTGAAACGCAGGAAGAGACCCAGTACTTC
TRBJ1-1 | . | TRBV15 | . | CATSSQQNTEAFF | TGTGCCACCAGCAGTCAACAGAACACTGAAGCTTTCTTT
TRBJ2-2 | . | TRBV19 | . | CAGSLDGNTGELIF | TGTGCCGGTAGTTTGGACGGGAACACCGGGGAGCTGATTTTT
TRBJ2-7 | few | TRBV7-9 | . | CASSPDSALEQYF | TGTGCCAGCAGCCCGGACAGTGCCTTAGAGCAGTACTTC
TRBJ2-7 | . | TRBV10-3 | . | CASSYFGGPNEQYF | TGTGCCAGCAGTTACTTTGGGGGCCCAAACGAGCAGTACTTC
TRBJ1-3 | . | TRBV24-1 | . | CSTSEVNGNTIYF | TGTTCCACTTCTGAGGTAAATGGAAACACCATATATTTT
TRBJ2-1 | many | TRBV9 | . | CASSSISYGEGQFF | TGTGCCAGCAGCTCCATAAGTTATGGAGAGGGGCAGTTCTTC
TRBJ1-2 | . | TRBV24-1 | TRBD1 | CATSARVDTGEEGYTF | TGTGCCACCAGTGCTAGAGTTGATACAGGGGAAGAAGGCTACACCTTC
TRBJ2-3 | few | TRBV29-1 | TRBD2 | CSVEDWASGSADTQYF | TGCAGCGTTGAAGATTGGGCTAGCGGGAGCGCAGATACGCAGTATTTT
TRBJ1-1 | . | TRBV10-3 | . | CAIQGTNTEAFF | TGTGCCATCCAGGGAACGAACACTGAAGCTTTCTTT
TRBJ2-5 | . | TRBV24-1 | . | CATSVPPQETQYF | TGTGCCACCAGTGTGCCCCCCCAAGAGACCCAGTACTTC
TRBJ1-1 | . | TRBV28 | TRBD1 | CASTGGEAEAFF | TGTGCCAGCACAGGGGGGGAAGCTGAAGCTTTCTTT
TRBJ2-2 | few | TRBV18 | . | CASSPTTQNTGELFF | TGTGCCAGCTCACCGACAACACAGAACACCGGGGAGCTGTTTTTT
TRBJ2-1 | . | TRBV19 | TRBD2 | CASGSTSGSSYQFF | TGTGCCAGTGGGTCGACTAGCGGTAGCTCCTACCAGTTCTTC
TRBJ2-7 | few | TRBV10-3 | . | CAISGQLYEQYF | TGTGCCATCAGTGGACAGTTATACGAGCAGTACTTC
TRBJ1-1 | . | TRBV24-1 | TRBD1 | CATSARRGQTEAFF | TGTGCCACCAGTGCTAGGAGGGGGCAAACTGAAGCTTTCTTT